The 23 T cell receptor beta chains in this list originate from one sample, sequenced in a study of regulatory T cells in long-lasting Graves disease. Stated time point: persistent/refractory GD, antithyroid drugs over 5 years with positive TRAb. The TCR library was made from RNA that had been extracted from PBMCs in TRIzol. Construction of TCR beta libraries relied on iRepertoire HTBI primers and on Arm-PCR targeting CDR3 regions. TCRdb recomputed calls from the multiplex PCR reads with MiXCR, one row per CDR3 protein. The data hold roughly 450,000 distinct CDR3 sequences, with 20% to 25% observed a single time. Here the sequenced sample was peripheral blood mononuclear cells (PBMCs), taken when the disease was refractory, from a patient treated with antithyroid drugs. The receptors originated from a female donor with Graves disease.

This clonotype showed up many times. This chain uses TRBV6-1 with TRBJ1-1; TRBD1 is a possible D gene (6 bases). Germline CDR1 is MNHNS and CDR2 is SASEGT. This CDR3 has 13 amino acids. V lost 5 bases, J lost 7 bases, and 14 bases lay in between. Here the CDR3 reads CASSSRTAFEAFF. The DNA for the CDR3 is TGTGCCAGCAGTAGCCGGACAGCCTTTGAAGCTTTCTTT.

The V call is TRBV4-1, the J call TRBJ2-7; 10 nucleotides line up with TRBD2. Germline V lookup: CDR1 MGHRA, CDR2 YSYEKL. V lost 3 bases, J lost 5 bases, and 10 bases stayed unmatched. The CDR3 runs to 16 residues. The CDR3 DNA reads TGCGCCAGCAGCCACCTAGCACTAGCGGGAATGCACGAGCAGTACTTC. Protein: CASSHLALAGMHEQYF.

This clonotype showed up just a few times. The CDR3 sequence: CASSGDRGVKNTIYF. CDR3 DNA: TGTGCCAGCAGTGGAGACAGGGGGGTTAAAAACACCATATATTTT. This chain links TRBV7-2 with TRBJ1-3; 9 nucleotides match TRBD1. The germline V gene encodes CDR1 SGHTA and CDR2 FQGNSA. CDR3 length: 15 amino acids. Trimming took 6 bases from V and 6 from J; bases not matched to a gene: 9.

The chain recombines TRBV30 with TRBJ2-6; 8 nucleotides line up with TRBD1. V lost 2 bases to trimming and J lost 5 bases; unmatched junction nucleotides: 2. The CDR3 length is 14 residues. The germline gives CDR1 GTSNPN, CDR2 SVGIG (reference sequence). The CDR3 sequence is CAWSSGGWANVLTF. CDR3 bases: TGTGCCTGGAGTTCAGGGGGCTGGGCCAACGTCCTGACTTTC. The full variable domain, in which reference TRBV30 and TRBJ2-6 provide the parts outside the CDR3, is SQTIHQWPATLVQPVGSPLSLECTVEGTSNPNLYWYRQAAGRGLQLLFYSVGIGQISSEVPQNLSASRPQDRQFILSSKKLLLSDSGFYLCAWSSGGWANVLTFGAGSRLTVL.

The sample holds many counts of this clonotype. This sequence joins TRBV7-2 and TRBJ1-1, with a tentative D call TRBD1 (6 bases). CDR1 and CDR2 (germline): SGHTA, FQGNSA. This CDR3 has 16 amino acids. Deletions cut 1 base from V and 0 bases from J, with 12 bases between. The CDR3 region is CASSLGTVPMNTEAFF. In DNA, the CDR3 is TGTGCCAGCAGCTTAGGGACAGTCCCTATGAACACTGAAGCTTTCTTT.

This clonotype was observed a handful of times. The rearrangement joins TRBV19 to TRBJ1-1; the D gene is possibly TRBD1 (6 bases). Germline V gene lookup returns CDR1 LNHDA and CDR2 SQIVND (reference sequence). The V end was cut by 4 bases, the J end by 0 bases, with 18 bases between. CDR3 length: 17 amino acids. The CDR3 reads CASSRTGTSNLNTEAFF. The CDR3 nucleotides read TGTGCCAGTAGTAGAACCGGGACATCGAACCTGAACACTGAAGCTTTCTTT.

This clonotype occurred a few times. The chain is built from TRBV19 and TRBJ1-1, with TRBD1 identical over 7 bases. V trimming: 5 bases; J trimming: 3 bases; junction bases outside the gene matches: 9. The length of the CDR3 is 15 residues. The germline CDR1 and CDR2 sequences are LNHDA and SQIVND (reference sequence). The chain's CDR3 is CASSPLQGLYTEAFF. The CDR3 bases are TGTGCCAGTAGTCCCCTACAGGGGTTGTACACTGAAGCTTTCTTT.

This clonotype was detected a few times. This sequence joins TRBV18 and TRBJ2-5, with TRBD1 identical over 11 bases. CDR1 and CDR2 (germline): KGHSH, LQKENI. With V trimmed by 3 bases and J by 7 bases, 7 bases remained unmatched. The CDR3 has 15 residues. The DNA for the CDR3 is TGTGCCAGCTCACCCAGGACAGGGGGCGATCGGACCCAGTACTTC. Amino acid sequence: CASSPRTGGDRTQYF.

CDR3 sequence reads: CASSETWASYEQYF. DNA of the CDR3: TGTGCCAGCAGTGAAACCTGGGCCTCCTACGAGCAGTACTTC. The V gene is TRBV6-1, the J gene TRBJ2-7; D remains ambiguous. With 2 bases removed from V and 0 bases from J, the gap between germline ends came to 8 bases. This CDR3 is 14 amino acids long. The germline V gene encodes CDR1 MNHNS and CDR2 SASEGT.

CDR3 DNA sequence: TGTGCCAGCAGTGAAGGGAGAGGACAAATCTATGGCTACACCTTC. This encodes CASSEGRGQIYGYTF. This sequence joins TRBV6-1 and TRBJ1-2; TRBD1 might be the D (5 bases). The CDR3 contains 15 residues. Per the germline V gene, CDR1 is MNHNS and CDR2 is SASEGT. V was cut by 1 base and J by 4 bases, with 13 bases left in between.

For this clonotype: A much larger clone is a single base away; this may be a read error. The chain joins TRBV28 to TRBJ1-6; 11 nucleotides line up with TRBD1. CDR1 is MDHEN, CDR2 SYDVKM, per germline. V dropped 4 bases and J dropped 6; count of bases not matched to a gene: 8. The CDR3 length is 17 residues. The CDR3 nucleotides read TGTGCCAGCAGTTCACCATCGGGGACAGGGGGTAATTCACCCCTCCACTTT. It specifies CASSSPSGTGGNSPLHF.

The CDR3 nucleotides read TGTGCCAGCAGACATACAGGGGGCGAGGAAGCTTTCTTT. Translated: CASRHTGGEEAFF. The V and J genes are TRBV11-1 and TRBJ1-1; 9 bases are a match to TRBD1. After removal of 6 bases from V and 8 bases from J, the junction contained 7 bases not matched to a gene. Germline V gives CDR1 SGHAT, CDR2 FQDESV (reference sequence). The CDR3 is made up of 13 amino acids.

The V gene is TRBV5-1, the J gene TRBJ2-2; 8 bases are a match to TRBD1. Losses at the gene ends were 0 bases for V and 7 bases for J; bases not matched to a gene: 5. This CDR3 region has 15 residues. Germline V gives CDR1 SGHRS, CDR2 YFSETQ. This chain's CDR3 is CASSLGPTGVGELFF. The DNA for the CDR3 is TGCGCCAGCAGCTTGGGACCGACAGGGGTCGGGGAGCTGTTTTTT.

For this clonotype: A much larger clone lies a single base off, so this may be a read error. J is TRBJ2-7 and V is TRBV7-2, with D hard to call. Germline CDR1 SGHTA, CDR2 FQGNSA. The CDR3 loop spans 14 amino acids. The chain's CDR3 is CVSSLGQYSYEQYF. In nucleotides, the CDR3 is TGTGTCAGCAGCTTAGGTCAATACTCCTACGAGCAGTACTTC.

In the case of this clonotype: A much bigger clone sits one base away, suggesting this may be a read error. J is TRBJ2-5 and V is TRBV7-9; the D is unclear. Per the germline V gene, CDR1 is SEHNR and CDR2 is FQNEAQ (reference sequence). CDR3 length: 13 amino acids. Trimming stripped 4 bases from V and 2 bases from J, with 8 bases between. The CDR3 coding sequence is TGTGCCAGCAGCTCAGCCCGACAAGAGACCCAGTACTTC. It encodes CASSSARQETQYF.

Points on this clonotype: A much larger clone lies a single base off, so this may be a read error. The J gene is TRBJ1-1, the V gene TRBV29-1; tentatively, D is TRBD1 (6 bases). The CDR3 contains 13 residues. Per the germline V gene, CDR1 is SQVTM and CDR2 is ANQGSEA. CDR3 sequence: CSVVSQGNIEAFF. CDR3 sequence (DNA): TGCAGCGTTGTGTCACAGGGAAACATTGAAGCTTTCTTT.

This clonotype was found a few times. The chain uses TRBV15 and TRBJ1-5, with D possibly being TRBD1 (6 bases). In germline, CDR1 is LNHNV, CDR2 YYDKDF (reference sequence). V was pared by 1 base and J by 9 bases, with 16 bases between. This CDR3 has 15 amino acids. The CDR3 bases are TGTGCCACCAGCAGAGTCGGGGGGCGGGAGATGCCCCAGCATTTT. This encodes CATSRVGGREMPQHF. Drawing the rest from reference TRBV15 and TRBJ1-5, the complete variable domain is DAMVIQNPRYQVTQFGKPVTLSCSQTLNHNVMYWYQQKSSQAPKLLFHYYDKDFNNEADTPDNFQSRRPNTSFCFLDIRSPGLGDTAMYLCATSRVGGREMPQHFGDGTRLSIL.

This sequence joins TRBV29-1 and TRBJ1-3; 7 positions agree with TRBD1. Germline assignment: CDR1 SQVTM and CDR2 ANQGSEA. J gave up 9 bases and V 5 bases, and 13 bases lay outside the gene matches. The CDR3 contains 14 residues. The chain's CDR3 is CSVSGTAVGATIYF. CDR3 nucleotide sequence: TGCAGCGTTAGTGGGACAGCTGTCGGAGCCACCATATATTTT.

Worth noting for this clonotype: Since a far larger clone is one base different, this is likely a read error. CDR3 protein: CASSYPRGSYEQYF. The DNA for the CDR3 is TGTGCCAGCAGTTACCCAAGGGGATCCTACGAGCAGTACTTC. This chain connects TRBV6-9 to TRBJ2-7; D may be TRBD1 (5 bases). Germline V gene lookup returns CDR1 MNHGY and CDR2 SVAAGI. V lost 3 bases and J lost 1, with 10 bases in between. This CDR3 spans 14 amino acids.

V is TRBV28 and J is TRBJ2-7; the match to TRBD1 covers 10 bases. Germline V gene sequence: CDR1 MDHEN, CDR2 SYDVKM. This CDR3 comprises 18 residues. Unmatched junction bases numbered 17, after V lost 6 bases and J lost 3 bases. DNA for the CDR3: TGTGCCAGCAGGACCCCTAGGGCCTCGGGACAGGGGAACTACGAGCAGTACTTC. Amino acid sequence: CASRTPRASGQGNYEQYF.

This clonotype was seen more than once but under ten times. CDR3 in amino acids: CASSPGGLQETQYF. Written as DNA, the CDR3 is TGCGCCAGCAGCCCCGGGGGACTACAAGAGACCCAGTACTTC. This sequence joins TRBV4-1 and TRBJ2-5; 7 positions agree with TRBD2. CDR1 is MGHRA, CDR2 YSYEKL, per germline. The V gene end was trimmed by 4 bases and the J gene end by 2 bases; junction bases not matched to a gene: 4. This CDR3 region has 14 residues.

The chain joins TRBV20-1 to TRBJ2-3; TRBD2 matches 12 bases. Germline V gene data show CDR1 as DFQATT and CDR2 as SNEGSKA (reference sequence). Trimming cost V 4 bases and J 4 bases; bases outside gene matches: 6. This CDR3 contains 15 residues. The chain's CDR3 is CSAKSSGGAADTQYF. The CDR3 DNA follows: TGCAGTGCTAAATCTAGCGGGGGGGCCGCAGATACGCAGTATTTT.

The sample holds many counts of this clonotype. V is TRBV5-1 and J is TRBJ1-1, with D maybe TRBD1 (5 bases). The V end lost 9 bases, the J end lost 2 bases, and 14 bases lay between the germline ends. This CDR3 has 13 residues. Germline V CDR1 and CDR2: SGHRS, YFSETQ. CDR3 in amino acids: CATRQGGNTEAFF. The CDR3 bases are TGCGCCACAAGGCAGGGCGGCAACACTGAAGCTTTCTTT.